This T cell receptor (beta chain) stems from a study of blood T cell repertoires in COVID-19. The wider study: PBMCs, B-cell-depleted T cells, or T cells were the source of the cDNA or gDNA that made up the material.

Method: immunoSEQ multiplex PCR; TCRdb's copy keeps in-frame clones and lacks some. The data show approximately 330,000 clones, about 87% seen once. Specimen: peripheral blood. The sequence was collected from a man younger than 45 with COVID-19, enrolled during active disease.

The CDR3 nucleotides read TGTGCCACCAGCGAGACAGGGGGCAACACTGAAGCTTTCTTT. It codes for CATSETGGNTEAFF. V is TRBV24-1 and J is TRBJ1-1; 10 bases are a match to TRBD1. Per germline, CDR1 KGHDR and CDR2 SFDVKD. V was clipped by 7 bases and J by 2 bases; unmatched bases: 3. This CDR3 is built from 14 residues.